A single sample is the source of the 25 T cell receptor beta chains below, sequenced in a study of OX40 agonist ivuxolimab in advanced cancers. Measured with immunoSEQ multiplex PCR; TCRdb has only the in-frame clones, and not every one. Of about 47,000 clones listed, roughly 84% are singletons. Material: CD4+ or CD8+ T cells sorted from blood, obtained in a trial of the OX40 agonist ivuxolimab. The receptors were sampled from an adult with an advanced solid tumor such as melanoma, head and neck, liver or kidney cancer.

The chain employs TRBV6-1 and TRBJ1-2; D ambiguous. Germline V gene lookup returns CDR1 MNHNS and CDR2 SASEGT. Trimming stripped 0 bases from V and 7 bases from J, with 6 bases between. The CDR3 consists of 12 residues. CDR3 bases: TGTGCCAGCAGTGAAGCCGGGGTTGGCTACACCTTC. Its translation is CASSEAGVGYTF.

The rearrangement links TRBV10-3 to TRBJ2-1; D is possibly TRBD2 (5 bases). This CDR3 has 11 amino acids. Between the trimmed V and J ends, which lost 11 bases and 7 bases, there was a span of 12 bases. Germline CDR1 and CDR2: ENHRY and SYGVKD. The DNA for the CDR3 is TGTGCCCTCCGTTCGGGGAATGAGCAGTTCTTC. Its translation is CALRSGNEQFF.

This chain links TRBV7-9 with TRBJ2-2, with 11 bases fitting TRBD2. This CDR3 is built from 19 residues. Trimming at V came to 3 bases and at J to 6 bases, leaving 15 bases not matched to a gene. Germline V CDR1 and CDR2: SEHNR, FQNEAQ (reference sequence). In DNA, the CDR3 is TGTGCCAGCAGCTTCCCCCTCGGGACTAGCGGAGGGAGGTCCGGGGAGCTGTTTTTT. This gives the protein CASSFPLGTSGGRSGELFF.

The rearrangement uses TRBV28 and TRBJ1-2; 7 bases agree with TRBD1. CDR1 MDHEN and CDR2 SYDVKM come from the germline V gene. V trimming: 4 bases; J trimming: 4 bases; junction bases outside the gene matches: 18. CDR3 length: 18 residues. CDR3 bases: TGTGCCAGCAGTTCTCCCGGGACAGCCAATCCTTCAGCCTATGGCTACACCTTC. Translating gives CASSSPGTANPSAYGYTF.

The V gene is TRBV29-1, the J gene TRBJ2-3; maybe TRBD2 (7 bases). The germline V and J ends were trimmed by 4 bases and 0 bases, with 14 bases remaining between them. CDR3 length equals 15 residues. The germline CDR1 and CDR2 sequences are SQVTM and ANQGSEA. The CDR3, as DNA: TGCAGCGTTGGCCGGCGGGGGCCTAGCACAGATACGCAGTATTTT. Translation: CSVGRRGPSTDTQYF.

V gene TRBV5-6 combines with J gene TRBJ2-4; D remains ambiguous. The ends were cut back, 0 bases at V and 1 base at J, with 11 bases in the middle. CDR1 is SGHDT and CDR2 is YYEEEE in the germline V gene. CDR3 length: 16 residues. CDR3 DNA sequence: TGTGCCAGCAGCTTGGAGGGCAGCTGGGCCAAAAACATTCAGTACTTC. Translating gives CASSLEGSWAKNIQYF.

This clone was seen more than once but under ten times. This sequence joins TRBV27 and TRBJ2-5, with 11 bases aligning to TRBD2. V lost 6 bases and J lost 1; bases outside the gene matches: 4. This CDR3 contains 15 residues. From germline, CDR1 is MNHEY and CDR2 SMNVEV (reference sequence). The CDR3 region has the DNA TGTGCCAGCAGGGGGACTAGCGGAACCCAAGAGACCCAGTACTTC. Protein sequence: CASRGTSGTQETQYF.

J is TRBJ2-5 and V is TRBV4-1; maybe TRBD1 (5 bases). CDR3 length: 16 amino acids. Germline V gene data show CDR1 as MGHRA and CDR2 as YSYEKL. Trimming stripped 1 base from V and 7 bases from J, with 19 bases between. DNA for the CDR3: TGCGCCAGCAGCCAAGTTCCAGGGTCCCTCGGAGCGACCCAGTACTTC. Translation gives CASSQVPGSLGATQYF.

The chain carries TRBV6-5 and TRBJ2-2; D gene uncertain. Trimming took 5 bases from V and 6 from J, leaving 4 bases between them. This CDR3 is 11 amino acids long. CDR1 is MNHEY and CDR2 is SVGAGI in the germline V gene. The CDR3 spells CASSRPGELFF. CDR3 DNA: TGTGCCAGCAGTCGCCCCGGGGAGCTGTTTTTT.

The chain uses TRBV15 and TRBJ2-7; D not resolved. The V and J ends lost 3 bases and 6 bases respectively, with 9 bases between them. This CDR3 region has 12 residues. CDR1 is LNHNV and CDR2 is YYDKDF in the germline V gene (reference sequence). The CDR3 loop is CATSRGIIEQYF. The CDR3, as DNA: TGTGCCACCAGCAGGGGAATCATCGAGCAGTACTTC.

V is TRBV11-3 and J is TRBJ2-1, with a tentative D call TRBD1 (6 bases). CDR1 and CDR2 from the germline V gene are SGHNT and YENEEA. The CDR3 covers 15 residues. Trimming removed 3 bases from V and 8 bases from J, with 17 bases in between. CDR3 protein: CASSFGRGVWDEQFF. The CDR3 DNA reads TGTGCCAGCAGCTTCGGCAGGGGAGTATGGGATGAGCAGTTCTTC.

This rearrangement joins TRBV4-2 to TRBJ1-2; D ambiguous. The CDR3 is made up of 14 amino acids. CDR1 and CDR2 from the germline V gene are LGHNA and YNFKEQ. V was trimmed by 5 bases and J by 0 bases, leaving 10 bases between them. The CDR3 here is CASSLSGTNYGYTF. DNA of the CDR3: TGTGCCAGCAGCTTGAGCGGGACTAACTATGGCTACACCTTC.

The chain is built from TRBV19 and TRBJ1-2, with 7 bases matching TRBD1. Germline CDR1 and CDR2: LNHDA and SQIVND (reference sequence). V shed 9 bases, J shed 4 bases, and the junction held 11 bases outside the gene matches. This CDR3 comprises 14 residues. The CDR3 DNA is TGTGCCAGCAACACCCGGGACAGCGTCTATGGCTACACCTTC. As protein: CASNTRDSVYGYTF.

Comment on this clone: An end of the junction differs from the germline gene, which may be a read error. Distinct nucleotide sequences in the sample also encode this CDR3. This sequence joins TRBV7-2 and TRBJ2-2; the match to TRBD2 covers 9 bases. The CDR3 is 18 amino acids. The germline V gene has CDR1 SGHTA and CDR2 FQGNSA. This CDR3 reads CASSLAGAGGPNTGELFF. The CDR3 coding sequence is TGCGCCAGCAGCTTAGCGGGGGCCGGGGGGCCGAACACCGGGGAGCTGTTTTTT.

This clone was seen a handful of times. The V call is TRBV6-1, the J call TRBJ2-3; 9 bases are shared with TRBD1. Unmatched junction bases numbered 10, after V lost 3 bases and J lost 6 bases. This CDR3 contains 16 residues. The germline V gene encodes CDR1 MNHNS and CDR2 SASEGT. DNA of the CDR3: TGTGCCAGCAGTGACCAGAATGGACAGGGGTCCGATACGCAGTATTTT. Amino acids: CASSDQNGQGSDTQYF.

The count of this clone is one. The rearrangement joins TRBV7-3 to TRBJ2-3, with D tentatively TRBD1 (6 bases). This CDR3 has 15 amino acids. The germline V gene encodes CDR1 SGHTA and CDR2 FQGTGA. Trimming took off 1 base at V and 5 bases at J, with 13 bases between the two ends. CDR3 coding DNA: TGTGCCAGCAGCTTAAGAGGGGGAGCAGGAGATACGCAGTATTTT. Translating it yields CASSLRGGAGDTQYF.

The chain links TRBV27 to TRBJ2-1; TRBD2 is a possible D gene (6 bases). Germline V gene lookup returns CDR1 MNHEY and CDR2 SMNVEV (reference sequence). V dropped 8 bases and J dropped 6 bases, with 20 bases sitting between them. The CDR3 is 15 amino acids. CDR3 sequence: CASALAGMDGNEQFF. The CDR3 region has the DNA TGTGCCAGCGCTCTCGCGGGGATGGATGGCAATGAGCAGTTCTTC.

This clone has a handful of counts. The CDR3 DNA follows: TGTGCCAGCAGTGGGGTCCCGAGCTCCTACAATGAGCAGTTCTTC. This gives the protein CASSGVPSSYNEQFF. This chain joins TRBV6-1 and TRBJ2-1, with no clear D. This CDR3 comprises 15 residues. Germline V gives CDR1 MNHNS, CDR2 SASEGT. Trimming removed 4 bases at V and 0 bases at J, with 10 bases between.

This chain connects TRBV7-2 to TRBJ1-4, with 10 positions matching TRBD1. The ends lost 5 bases at V and 6 bases at J; junction bases unmatched: 12. Looked up from germline, CDR1 is SGHTA and CDR2 is FQGNSA. The CDR3 is 17 amino acids. For the CDR3, the DNA is TGTGCCAGCAGCAGCTATGGACAGGGGGGGCCGCATGAAAAACTGTTTTTT. Protein: CASSSYGQGGPHEKLFF.

The chain couples TRBV5-6 to TRBJ2-3; either TRBD1 or TRBD2 may supply D (5 bases each). CDR3 length: 13 amino acids. Trimming took off 4 bases at V and 2 bases at J, with 8 bases between the two ends. In germline, CDR1 is SGHDT, CDR2 YYEEEE. Here the CDR3 reads CASSPGATDTQYF. The CDR3 DNA reads as TGTGCCAGCAGCCCCGGGGCCACAGATACGCAGTATTTT.

The chain uses TRBV18 and TRBJ2-1, with a tentative D call TRBD2 (5 bases). The V gene's germline CDR1 is KGHSH and CDR2 LQKENI. CDR3 length: 14 amino acids. Trimming left V 5 bases short and J 8 bases short, with 16 bases between. The CDR3 sequence: CASSRSLGVDEQFF. CDR3 nucleotide sequence: TGTGCCAGCTCAAGATCCCTGGGAGTGGATGAGCAGTTCTTC.

The chain recombines TRBV7-1 with TRBJ2-7; TRBD2 might be the D (5 bases). TRBV7-1 is an ORF, and what it does is uncertain. This CDR3 has 14 residues. V gave up 4 bases and J gave up 3 bases, with 13 bases separating them. The CDR3 protein is CASSLDLRDYEQYF. For the CDR3, the DNA is TGTGCCAGCAGCTTAGACCTCCGGGACTACGAGCAGTACTTC.

The chain recombines TRBV30 with TRBJ1-2; 7 bases agree with TRBD1. With V trimmed by 4 bases and J by 4 bases, 3 bases remained unmatched. Germline V gene data show CDR1 as GTSNPN and CDR2 as SVGIG (reference sequence). The CDR3 sequence is 12 residues long. In DNA, the CDR3 is TGTGCCTGGACTACAGGGGCCTATGGCTACACCTTC. Its protein is CAWTTGAYGYTF. The full variable domain, completed using reference TRBV30 and TRBJ1-2, is SQTIHQWPATLVQPVGSPLSLECTVEGTSNPNLYWYRQAAGRGLQLLFYSVGIGQISSEVPQNLSASRPQDRQFILSSKKLLLSDSGFYLCAWTTGAYGYTFGSGTRLTVV.

The chain links TRBV7-2 to TRBJ2-7; possibly TRBD1 for D (6 bases). Per the germline V gene, CDR1 is SGHTA and CDR2 is FQGNSA. V lost 5 bases and J lost 5, with 13 bases in between. The CDR3 is 13 amino acids. CDR3 nucleotide sequence: TGTGCCAGCAGCGCGTCGGGACATGACGAGCAGTACTTC. It codes for CASSASGHDEQYF.

The chain carries TRBV6-5 and TRBJ1-5; 9 bases are a match to TRBD1. Germline V gene data show CDR1 as MNHEY and CDR2 as SVGAGI. V lost 6 bases and J lost 6; bases outside the gene matches: 9. The CDR3 has 15 amino acids. The CDR3 sequence: CASRPKQGAGQPQHF. CDR3 sequence (DNA): TGTGCCAGCAGACCCAAACAGGGGGCAGGTCAGCCCCAGCATTTT.